A selection of T cell receptor beta chains follows, all from one sample in a study of molecular identifiers for immune sequencing clone quantification. Each CDR3 protein gets one entry after TCRdb re-called the PCR reads with MiXCR. The table has roughly 10,000 distinct CDR3 sequences, about 20% seen once; the top ten hold 1.4% to 1.5%. Sequencing was done on a sample of naive CD8+ T cells from blood, with Jurkat cell RNA spiked in. These receptors were collected from a human donor in good health. Some libraries in this study had Jurkat cell RNA spiked in. CDR3s include the opening cysteine and the closing phenylalanine or tryptophan. A D gene is named only where the DNA matches it firmly. Rows give clone size only sometimes, using once, few, many, or a class for an expanded clone.

j_call,d_call,v_call,cdr3_length,clone_size,cdr3_aa,cdr3_nt
TRBJ2-3,TRBD2,TRBV7-2,17,medium-sized,CASRPYSSGRSTDTQYF,TGTGCCAGCAGGCCCTATTCTAGCGGGCGAAGCACAGATACGCAGTATTTT
TRBJ2-6,.,TRBV11-2,14,many,CASSLDSGANVLTF,TGTGCCAGCAGCTTGGACTCTGGGGCCAACGTCCTGACTTTC
TRBJ2-7,.,TRBV27,15,.,CASRGGPQLTYEQYF,TGTGCCAGCAGAGGGGGGCCCCAACTGACCTACGAGCAGTACTTC
TRBJ2-2,TRBD1,TRBV29-1,14,medium-sized,CSAGQVANTGELFF,TGCAGCGCCGGACAGGTCGCGAACACCGGGGAGCTGTTTTTT
TRBJ2-7,.,TRBV11-2,15,.,CASSSSARAVHERYF,TGTGCCAGCAGCTCCAGTGCCCGAGCCGTCCACGAGCGGTACTTC
TRBJ2-7,TRBD2,TRBV5-6,15,medium-sized,CASSLGGGLAAEQYF,TGTGCCAGCAGTCTCGGAGGGGGACTAGCGGCCGAGCAGTACTTC
TRBJ1-2,TRBD1,TRBV27,16,medium-sized,CASSYRFDRGGYGYTF,TGTGCCAGCAGTTACAGATTTGACAGGGGAGGCTATGGCTACACCTTC
TRBJ2-1,.,TRBV4-3,16,medium-sized,CASSQELGRWGNEQFF,TGCGCCAGCAGCCAGGAATTGGGGAGGTGGGGCAATGAGCAGTTCTTC
TRBJ1-6,.,TRBV5-4,13,.,CAGGTGGNSPLHF,TGTGCCGGAGGAACCGGCGGTAATTCACCCCTCCACTTT
TRBJ2-3,.,TRBV19,15,few,CASTPASGLADTQYF,TGTGCCAGTACCCCGGCTAGTGGATTGGCAGATACGCAGTATTTT
TRBJ2-7,.,TRBV6-2/TRBV6-3,14,medium-sized,CASSYSGHSYEQYF,TGTGCCAGCAGTTACTCCGGGCACTCCTACGAGCAGTACTTC
TRBJ2-3,TRBD2,TRBV20-1,16,few,CSARDRAGVITDTQYF,TGCAGTGCTAGAGATAGGGCGGGAGTGATAACAGATACGCAGTATTTT
TRBJ2-5,TRBD2,TRBV11-2,15,many,CASSLSGGAVETQYF,TGTGCCAGCAGCTTGAGCGGGGGGGCCGTGGAGACCCAGTACTTC
TRBJ2-7,.,TRBV18,15,.,CASSPLSGPTYEQYF,TGTGCCAGCTCACCATTGTCGGGGCCTACCTACGAGCAGTACTTC
TRBJ2-7,.,TRBV5-4,15,.,CASSYGQPSSYEQYF,TGTGCCAGCAGCTACGGACAGCCGAGCTCCTACGAGCAGTACTTC
TRBJ2-5,TRBD1,TRBV6-6,16,.,CASRPGDRGIRETQYF,TGTGCCAGCAGACCCGGGGACAGGGGGATTCGGGAGACCCAGTACTTC
TRBJ2-3,.,TRBV29-1,14,medium-sized,CSVLAGDSTDTQYF,TGCAGCGTTTTGGCAGGGGACAGCACAGATACGCAGTATTTT
TRBJ2-7,TRBD1,TRBV29-1,13,.,CSVTGTGSYEQYF,TGCAGCGTTACCGGGACAGGTTCCTACGAGCAGTACTTC
TRBJ2-5,TRBD1,TRBV15,15,medium-sized,CATRGTGSRQETQYF,TGTGCCACCAGGGGGACAGGTTCGAGACAAGAGACCCAGTACTTC
TRBJ2-3,.,TRBV20-1,14,medium-sized,CSARDSDNTDTQYF,TGCAGTGCTAGAGACTCTGACAACACAGATACGCAGTATTTT
TRBJ1-5,TRBD1,TRBV6-2/TRBV6-3,15,medium-sized,CASSYSAQGGQPQHF,TGTGCCAGCAGCTACTCGGCCCAGGGGGGTCAGCCCCAGCATTTT
TRBJ2-3,TRBD2,TRBV6-2/TRBV6-3,14,many,CASSYLSGGDTQYF,TGTGCCAGCAGTTATCTGAGCGGGGGAGATACGCAGTATTTT
TRBJ1-3,.,TRBV9,16,few,CASSPPPGTTGNTIYF,TGTGCCAGCAGCCCCCCCCCCGGGACAACTGGAAACACCATATATTTT
TRBJ2-2,.,TRBV11-3,15,many,CASSSRHGPSGELFF,TGTGCCAGCAGCTCACGGCACGGGCCATCCGGGGAGCTGTTTTTT
TRBJ2-1,TRBD2,TRBV2,15,many,CASTALAGGKNEQFF,TGTGCCAGCACTGCTCTAGCGGGGGGGAAGAATGAGCAGTTCTTC
TRBJ2-1,TRBD1,TRBV6-5,16,.,CASNSGTGGSYNEQFF,TGTGCCAGCAACTCCGGGACAGGGGGTTCCTACAATGAGCAGTTCTTC
TRBJ2-1,.,TRBV7-9,12,.,CASSLSYNEQFF,TGTGCCAGCAGCTTATCTTACAATGAGCAGTTCTTC
TRBJ2-1,TRBD1,TRBV28,14,.,CASSYLGQLNEQFF,TGTGCCAGCAGTTACCTGGGACAGCTCAATGAGCAGTTCTTC
TRBJ1-1,.,TRBV6-5,15,.,CASSTLDTRYTEALF,TGTGCCAGCAGTACACTGGACACTCGATACACTGAAGCTCTCTTT
TRBJ2-3,TRBD1,TRBV6-6,17,medium-sized,CASSWGNRQGLTDTQYF,TGTGCCAGCAGTTGGGGGAATAGACAGGGGCTCACAGATACGCAGTATTTT
TRBJ2-7,TRBD1,TRBV4-3,16,medium-sized,CASSHTLRQGQYEQYF,TGCGCCAGCAGCCATACCCTAAGACAGGGGCAGTACGAGCAGTACTTC
TRBJ2-3,TRBD2,TRBV7-2,16,medium-sized,CASSPLAGGPTDTQYF,TGTGCCAGCAGCCCACTAGCGGGGGGACCCACAGATACGCAGTATTTT
TRBJ1-1,.,TRBV4-1,15,medium-sized,CASSSGGQAHTEAFF,TGCGCCAGCAGCAGTGGGGGCCAGGCCCACACTGAAGCTTTCTTT
TRBJ2-3,.,TRBV7-8,14,medium-sized,CASSLGIEVDTQYF,TGTGCCAGCAGCTTAGGTATTGAGGTAGATACGCAGTATTTT
TRBJ2-3,TRBD2,TRBV13,16,medium-sized,CASGLAGVKLKDTQYF,TGTGCCAGCGGTCTAGCGGGAGTCAAACTGAAAGATACGCAGTATTTT
TRBJ2-1,.,TRBV27,15,many,CASTERLKDNNEQFF,TGTGCCAGCACCGAAAGGCTCAAAGATAACAATGAGCAGTTCTTC
TRBJ2-7,.,TRBV4-1,13,medium-sized,CASSQARAYEQYF,TGCGCCAGCAGCCAAGCGCGGGCCTACGAGCAGTACTTC
TRBJ2-2,TRBD2,TRBV7-9,20,many,CASSSSRLTSGISETGELFF,TGTGCCAGCAGCTCTAGCCGACTGACTAGCGGGATATCTGAAACCGGGGAGCTGTTTTTT
TRBJ2-7,.,TRBV19,14,many,CASSIGQNSYEQYF,TGTGCCAGTAGTATTGGGCAAAACTCCTACGAGCAGTACTTC
TRBJ2-1,.,TRBV20-1,13,medium-sized,CSAIWGDRGEQFF,TGCAGTGCTATCTGGGGCGATCGCGGTGAGCAGTTCTTC
TRBJ2-1,TRBD2,TRBV28,16,medium-sized,CAAEREVPGSYNEQFF,TGTGCCGCGGAGCGGGAGGTCCCAGGCTCCTACAATGAGCAGTTCTTC